A single TCR beta chain is shown here with its context. These data originate in a study of T-cell reconstitution after alpha-beta-depleted transplantation in children. The germline CDR1 and CDR2 sequences are SGHRS and YFSETQ. V trimming: 3 bases; J trimming: 1 base; junction bases outside the gene matches: 2. CDR3 size: 15 residues. Unique molecular identifiers were incorporated into the prepared TCRbeta library. A single record per CDR3 protein comes from TCRdb applying MiXCR to the PCR reads. Here the sample spans some 310,000 distinct CDR3 sequences, 20% to 30% being singletons. This specimen consisted of PBMCs, mostly from graft donor cells, obtained 180 days after TCRalphabeta/CD19-depleted stem cell transplant. This receptor was obtained from a male patient between 5 and 17 years old who had a stem cell transplant for acute lymphoblastic leukemia, so the T cells may come from the graft donor. The chain carries TRBV5-1 and TRBJ2-3, with TRBD1 matching over 10 bases. CDR3 amino acids: CASSSDRGGTDTQYF. CDR3 bases: TGCGCCAGCAGCTCGGACAGGGGGGGCACAGATACGCAGTATTTT.